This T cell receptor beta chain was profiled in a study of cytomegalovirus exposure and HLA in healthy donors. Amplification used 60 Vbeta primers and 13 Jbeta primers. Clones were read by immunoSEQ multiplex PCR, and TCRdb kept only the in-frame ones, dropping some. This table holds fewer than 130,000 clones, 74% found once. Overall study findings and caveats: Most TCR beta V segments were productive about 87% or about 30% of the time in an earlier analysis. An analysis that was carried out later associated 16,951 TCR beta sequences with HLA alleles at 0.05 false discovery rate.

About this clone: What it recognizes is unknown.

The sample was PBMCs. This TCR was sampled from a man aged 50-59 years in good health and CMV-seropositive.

The DNA of the CDR3 is TGTGCCAGCAGTGCGACAGAGCTAGCCAAAAACATTCAGTACTTC. As protein: CASSATELAKNIQYF. The J gene is TRBJ2-4, the V gene TRBV6-1; D might be TRBD1 (5 bases). Germline CDR1 and CDR2: MNHNS and SASEGT. The CDR3 sequence is 15 residues long. The ends were cut back, 4 bases at V and 0 bases at J, with 10 bases in the middle.